This TCR beta chain was found in a study of blood T cell repertoires in COVID-19. The CDR3 totals 12 residues. Deletions cut 3 bases from V and 4 bases from J, with 6 bases between. CDR1 and CDR2 from the germline V gene are LNHDA and SQIVND (reference sequence). The method was immunoSEQ multiplex PCR; TCRdb's version includes in-frame clones alone and lacks a portion of them. The table records hundreds of thousands of clones, approximately 85% of them present only once. This TCR came from a woman aged 45-59 years with acute COVID-19. Sequencing was performed on PBMCs or T cells enriched from blood (not recorded which). This chain uses TRBV19 with TRBJ1-1; D is unresolved. The CDR3 DNA is TGTGCCAGTAGTATTGGGAGCACTGAAGCTTTCTTT. Translation: CASSIGSTEAFF.